The 22 T cell receptor beta chains given below trace back to one sample, sequenced in a study of blood T cell repertoires in COVID-19. The data were produced by immunoSEQ multiplex PCR, yet TCRdb's version contains in-frame clones alone and is incomplete. In the table there are about 270,000 clones, roughly 84% of which are singletons. Sequenced input: peripheral blood. These receptors originate from a woman between 18 and 30 years old with acute or convalescent COVID-19.

This clone was detected ten times or more. The chain combines TRBV5-6 with TRBJ1-2, with D possibly TRBD1 on 5 matching bases. The CDR3 loop spans 16 amino acids. Germline V gene lookup returns CDR1 SGHDT and CDR2 YYEEEE. Trimming took 0 bases from V and 7 from J, leaving 19 bases between them. CDR3 in amino acids: CASSLVLGGTGSGYTF. The CDR3 DNA sequence: TGTGCCAGCAGCTTGGTGCTTGGGGGGACCGGCTCTGGCTACACCTTC.

The chain links TRBV27 to TRBJ2-7, with D unclear. Germline V CDR1 and CDR2: MNHEY, SMNVEV (reference sequence). There are 14 residues in the CDR3. Trimming left V 2 bases short and J 3 bases short, with 11 bases between. The CDR3 protein is CASSLSGSFYEQYF. CDR3 in DNA: TGTGCCAGCAGTTTAAGTGGCAGTTTCTACGAGCAGTACTTC.

The genes are TRBV7-9 and TRBJ1-4; a possible D gene is TRBD1 (5 bases). The germline gives CDR1 SEHNR, CDR2 FQNEAQ (reference sequence). With 1 base removed from V and 5 bases from J, the gap between germline ends came to 11 bases. The CDR3 has 15 amino acids. In DNA, the CDR3 is TGTGCCAGCAGCTTAGATCGGGACTGGAATGAAAAACTGTTTTTT. Encoded protein: CASSLDRDWNEKLFF.

This rearrangement joins TRBV18 to TRBJ2-5, with D possibly being TRBD2 (6 bases). Germline-derived CDR1 and CDR2 are KGHSH and LQKENI. Trimming took off 4 bases at V and 1 base at J, with 13 bases between the two ends. There are 15 residues in the CDR3. The CDR3 sequence is CASSRLGTPQETQYF. The CDR3 DNA sequence: TGTGCCAGCTCACGTTTAGGGACTCCCCAAGAGACCCAGTACTTC.

This clone was observed a few times. V and J are TRBV7-2 and TRBJ2-1; 11 nucleotides match TRBD2. Trimming took 8 bases from V and 15 from J; bases not matched to a gene: 12. The germline CDR1 and CDR2 sequences are SGHTA and FQGNSA. This CDR3 has 13 amino acids. DNA for the CDR3: TGTGCCAGCGGAGGGACTAGCGGTCTTCCCTGGTTCTTC. Its translation is CASGGTSGLPWFF.

The table lists this clone with a few counts. The chain is built from TRBV5-1 and TRBJ1-5; D remains ambiguous. V was trimmed by 1 base and J by 0 bases, leaving 8 bases between them. This CDR3 is 15 amino acids long. Looked up from germline, CDR1 is SGHRS and CDR2 is YFSETQ. Here the CDR3 DNA reads TGCGCCAGCAGCTTGTTCCCCAGTAGCAATCAGCCCCAGCATTTT. Translating it yields CASSLFPSSNQPQHF.

This clone was seen a few times. Written as DNA, the CDR3 is TGTGCCACCAGTGAGACGGGACTAGAGGACACCGGGGAGCTGTTTTTT. Its translation: CATSETGLEDTGELFF. J is TRBJ2-2 and V is TRBV24-1, with 8 bases lining up with TRBD2. J lost 3 bases, V lost 4 bases, and 6 bases had no gene match. The CDR3 length is 16 residues. Germline lookup yields CDR1 KGHDR and CDR2 SFDVKD.

The chain combines TRBV27 with TRBJ2-7, with 8 bases that match TRBD2. Germline lookup yields CDR1 MNHEY and CDR2 SMNVEV (reference sequence). The V segment lost 8 bases and the J segment 3 bases; nucleotides outside the gene matches: 6. The CDR3 sequence is 13 residues long. Written as DNA, the CDR3 is TGTGCCAGCCGGGGGGGAGCTGTCTACGAGCAGTACTTC. This codes for CASRGGAVYEQYF.

The chain uses TRBV3-1 (or the pseudogene TRBV3-2) and TRBJ2-5; D possibly corresponds to TRBD2 (5 bases). CDR1 LGHDT and CDR2 YNNKEL come from the germline V gene (reference sequence). The CDR3 contains 15 residues. The V and J ends lost 4 bases and 4 bases respectively, with 16 bases between them. CDR3 sequence reads: CASSLKPEAVETQYF. DNA for the CDR3: TGTGCCAGCAGCCTCAAACCGGAGGCGGTAGAGACCCAGTACTTC.

The CDR3 DNA reads TGTGCCAGCAGCTTTAGGGGTGGGGGACTAGCGTCGGATGAGCAGTTCTTC. Translation gives CASSFRGGGLASDEQFF. The J gene is TRBJ2-1, the V gene TRBV11-3, with 10 bases fitting TRBD2. CDR3 length equals 17 residues. Germline CDR1 reads SGHNT; CDR2 reads YENEEA. J lost 8 bases, V lost 3 bases, and 13 bases had no gene match. Complete variable domain (other parts from reference TRBV11-3 and TRBJ2-1): EAGVVQSPRYKIIEKKQPVAFWCNPISGHNTLYWYLQNLGQGPELLIRYENEEAVDDSQLPKDRFSAERLKGVDSTLKIQPAELGDSAVYLCASSFRGGGLASDEQFFGPGTRLTVL.

The chain uses TRBV28 and TRBJ1-4; TRBD1 is a possible D gene (6 bases). CDR1 and CDR2 from the germline V gene are MDHEN and SYDVKM. The CDR3 is made up of 14 amino acids. Trimming removed 8 bases from V and 3 bases from J, with 13 bases in between. Written as DNA, the CDR3 is TGTGCCAGCGACGGAGGGGGGGCTAATGAAAAACTGTTTTTT. It is translated as CASDGGGANEKLFF.

This rearrangement joins TRBV7-2 to TRBJ1-5; D is unclear. Per germline, CDR1 SGHTA and CDR2 FQGNSA. The CDR3 has 13 residues. The ends were cut back, 5 bases at V and 6 bases at J, with 11 bases in the middle. The chain's CDR3 is CASSPDSGQPQHF. For the CDR3, the DNA is TGTGCCAGCAGCCCTGATTCGGGTCAGCCCCAGCATTTT.

The genes are TRBV5-3 and TRBJ1-4, with a weak D call TRBD1 (6 bases). TRBV5-3 is given ORF status, its function remaining uncertain. The CDR3 extends over 15 amino acids. The V end lost 4 bases, the J end lost 0 bases, and 10 bases lay between the germline ends. The CDR3 sequence is CARSPDSATNEKLFF. The CDR3 DNA follows: TGTGCCAGAAGCCCGGACAGTGCAACTAATGAAAAACTGTTTTTT.

In this sample, this clone turned up once. This chain joins TRBV5-1 and TRBJ2-1, with TRBD2 matching 9 bases. CDR1 SGHRS and CDR2 YFSETQ come from the germline V gene. The CDR3 runs 15 residues. After removal of 0 bases from V and 3 bases from J, the junction contained 1 base not matched to a gene. CDR3 DNA: TGCGCCAGCAGCTTGGTTAGCGGGAGCTACAATGAGCAGTTCTTC. The encoded protein is CASSLVSGSYNEQFF.

The chain employs TRBV30 and TRBJ2-7, with TRBD2 matching 11 bases. V shed 0 bases and J 7 bases; nucleotides not matched to a gene: 8. The CDR3 runs 15 residues. Germline V gene lookup returns CDR1 GTSNPN and CDR2 SVGIG (reference sequence). The CDR3 DNA is TGTGCCTGGAGTGTACGGGGTAGCGGGAGGGCAGAGCAGTACTTC. It codes for CAWSVRGSGRAEQYF.

The chain links TRBV24-1 to TRBJ2-3, with 7 bases aligning to TRBD2. This CDR3 is 16 amino acids long. CDR1 is KGHDR and CDR2 is SFDVKD in the germline V gene. The J segment lost 0 bases and the V segment lost 5 bases, leaving 7 bases of the junction unmatched. The DNA of the CDR3 is TGTGCCACCAGTGTTAATGGGGAGGGAAGCACAGATACGCAGTATTTT. It specifies CATSVNGEGSTDTQYF.

The chain combines TRBV27 with TRBJ1-1; TRBD1 is a possible D gene (5 bases). This CDR3 contains 13 residues. V was clipped by 8 bases and J by 4 bases, with 14 bases between them. Germline loops: CDR1 MNHEY, CDR2 SMNVEV (reference sequence). The CDR3 nucleotides are TGTGCCAGCCAACAAAGTGGGGCCACTGAAGCTTTCTTT. This gives the protein CASQQSGATEAFF.

The sample holds a few counts of this clone. This chain uses TRBV5-1 with TRBJ2-5, with 10 positions matching TRBD2. The CDR3 has 15 amino acids. Unmatched junction bases numbered 3, after V lost 0 bases and J lost 4 bases. Germline values: CDR1 SGHRS, CDR2 YFSETQ. CDR3 sequence: CASSLASGSRETQYF. The CDR3 bases are TGCGCCAGCAGCTTGGCTAGCGGGAGCCGAGAGACCCAGTACTTC.

This clone was counted once. The chain employs TRBV28 and TRBJ1-5, with 8 bases matching TRBD1. Germline values: CDR1 MDHEN, CDR2 SYDVKM. The ends lost 6 bases at V and 4 bases at J; junction bases unmatched: 5. The CDR3 length is 14 residues. CDR3 amino acids: CASRLQGANQPQHF. CDR3 sequence (DNA): TGTGCCAGCAGACTTCAGGGGGCTAATCAGCCCCAGCATTTT.

This clone was detected only a few times. A read error may account for a junction end that differs from germline. V is TRBV7-7 and J is TRBJ2-7; 8 bases match TRBD2. The CDR3 totals 15 residues. Germline V CDR1 and CDR2: SSHAT, FNYEAQ (reference sequence). CDR3 coding DNA: TGTGCTAGCAGCTTTGGAGCGGGGGCCCAATACGAGCAGTACTTC. Its protein product is CASSFGAGAQYEQYF.

The chain uses TRBV5-4 and TRBJ2-7, with TRBD2 matching 8 bases. The CDR3 spans 15 residues. V trimming: 2 bases; J trimming: 3 bases; junction bases outside the gene matches: 7. Looked up from germline, CDR1 is SGHNT and CDR2 is YYREEE (reference sequence). CDR3 DNA: TGTGCCAGCAGCTTCGGGGGACTAGGAATCTACGAGCAGTACTTC. Amino acid sequence: CASSFGGLGIYEQYF.

This sequence joins TRBV19 and TRBJ1-1, with 8 bases lining up with TRBD1. Germline CDR1 LNHDA, CDR2 SQIVND (reference sequence). The V gene end was trimmed by 7 bases and the J gene end by 0 bases; junction bases not matched to a gene: 22. This CDR3 has 20 residues. The CDR3 sequence: CASIGERTGTPVGMNTEAFF. As DNA, the CDR3 is TGTGCCAGTATAGGGGAAAGGACAGGGACCCCCGTCGGGATGAACACTGAAGCTTTCTTT.